This T cell receptor beta chain was obtained from a study of OX40 agonist ivuxolimab in advanced cancers. In terms of the full investigation: Ivuxolimab was a fully human IgG2 agonistic monoclonal antibody targeting the costimulatory receptor OX40 (CD134). Prior anti-PD-1, anti-PD-L1 or anti-CTLA-4 therapy was permitted, and approximately 40% of dose-escalation patients had received checkpoint inhibitors. Of the roughly 54 patients in dose escalation, 19 had hepatocellular carcinoma, about 15 had melanoma, 9 had renal cell carcinoma and 9 had head and neck cancer. Intravenous ivuxolimab was administered to patients every 2 weeks at six dose levels: 0.01, 0.1, 0.3, 1.5, 3 and 10 mg/kg. Partial responses occurred in three dose-escalation patients, of whom one had hepatocellular carcinoma and two had cutaneous melanoma. A male proportion of around 80% and a mean age of about 60 years, ranging from roughly 20 to 80, were recorded for the dose-escalation cohort. Peripheral TCRbeta sequencing was intended to test whether TCR sequence diversity was altered and clonal T-cell expansion was caused by ivuxolimab. The paper describes the monotherapy dose-escalation part (N = 52 patients) of the phase I trial of ivuxolimab.

Findings and caveats that apply to the study as a whole: The antigen specificity of the peripheral T cells that underwent clonal expansion was not determined. At doses of 0.1 to 3.0 mg/kg, clonal expansion of both CD4+ and CD8+ T cells in blood was seen between baseline and week 6. Partial responders in the 0.1-3.0 mg/kg groups had among the lowest normalized peripheral clonal expansion, especially among CD8+ T cells. After ivuxolimab, CD8+ T cells had more expanded clones than CD4+ T cells on average. Low levels of normalized T-cell clonal expansion were also seen in some patients who did not respond.

The CDR3 spans 15 residues, from the cysteine through the phenylalanine. Just the 45-base CDR3 DNA is kept, in frame starting at base 1. Relative to germline, V is 5 bases shorter and J is 5 bases shorter, with 18 bases between their ends. Looking up the germline V gene yields CDR1 MNHEY and CDR2 SVGAGI. Genomic DNA was extracted from sorted cells for sequencing of the TCRbeta CDR3 region. The immunoSEQ Assay was used to sequence the TCRbeta CDR3 regions. Entries here come from immuneACCESS through TCRdb and include only in-frame sequences with V and J called. Some clones fail to appear in such tables; in the studies checked, an unresolved V gene covers under half of the shortfall, and the cause of the remainder is unknown. The sample profile shows about 75,000 clones; roughly 85% of them were found once. The ten largest clones represent 8% to 10% of the sample. The trial excluded patients who had a history of autoimmune disease or who were on systemic immunosuppression. Peripheral blood for TCR sequencing was collected from all dose cohorts at baseline, on cycle 4 day 1, and on cycle 7 day 1. The samples were drawn from a first-in-human, open-label, multicenter phase I dose-escalation trial of ivuxolimab. The trial enrolled adults with locally advanced or metastatic head and neck squamous cell, hepatocellular, melanoma or renal cell carcinoma. Before TCR sequencing, CD4+ T cells and CD8+ T cells were sorted from peripheral blood as separate populations.

For this clone: Which antigen it targets is not known. Base-call qualities are not available, and no considerably larger clone is one nucleotide away.

The sample in question was CD4+ or CD8+ T cells sorted from blood, obtained in a trial of the OX40 agonist ivuxolimab. This clonotype originated in an adult with an advanced solid tumor such as melanoma, head and neck, liver or kidney cancer. Recombination joined TRBV6-5 with TRBJ1-1, with the D gene call left open. The CDR3 amino acid sequence is: CASSPLPSGQTEAFF. The DNA sequence is as follows: TGTGCCAGCAGTCCCCTTCCCTCAGGCCAGACTGAAGCTTTCTTT.